The rows below give T cell receptor beta chains drawn from one sample of a study of cytomegalovirus exposure and HLA in healthy donors. TCRdb's copy holds only in-frame clones and misses some; the assay was immunoSEQ multiplex PCR. The repertoire holds approximately 280,000 clones, with 80% to 90% as singletons. Sequencing was done on a sample of PBMCs. The origin of the receptors is a man between 40 and 49 years old in good health and CMV-seropositive. Both conserved end residues are part of each CDR3. The order of the fields is J gene, V gene, clone size, D gene, CDR3 length, CDR3 protein, CDR3 DNA. The D gene is left open where the match is weak. The size field is filled for only some rows; it gives once, few, many or a size class.

J: TRBJ2-3
V: TRBV4-3
size: -
D: TRBD2
length: 15
CDR3: CASSRWGGGGDTQYF
DNA: TGCGCCAGCAGCCGCTGGGGGGGAGGCGGAGATACGCAGTATTTT

J: TRBJ2-2
V: TRBV29-1
size: -
D: -
length: 14
CDR3: CSVGRDTNTGELFF
DNA: TGCAGCGTTGGGAGAGATACAAACACCGGGGAGCTGTTTTTT

J: TRBJ2-3
V: TRBV7-2
size: -
D: -
length: 16
CDR3: CASSLAGWGGTDTQYF
DNA: TGTGCCAGCAGCTTAGCCGGTTGGGGAGGCACAGATACGCAGTATTTT

J: TRBJ2-7
V: TRBV7-8
size: -
D: TRBD2
length: 18
CDR3: CASSLEASGTSFFYEQYF
DNA: TGTGCCAGCAGCTTAGAGGCTAGCGGAACATCTTTTTTCTACGAGCAGTACTTC

J: TRBJ2-2
V: TRBV5-1
size: -
D: TRBD2
length: 17
CDR3: CASSFRLAGDRTGELFF
DNA: TGCGCCAGCAGCTTCAGACTAGCGGGAGATCGGACCGGGGAGCTGTTTTTT

J: TRBJ2-2
V: TRBV30
size: -
D: TRBD1
length: 13
CDR3: CAWRQGWAGELFF
DNA: TGTGCCTGGCGACAGGGTTGGGCCGGGGAGCTGTTTTTT

J: TRBJ1-5
V: TRBV4-1
size: -
D: -
length: 14
CDR3: CASSQELGNQPQHF
DNA: TGCGCCAGCAGCCAAGAACTAGGCAATCAGCCCCAGCATTTT

J: TRBJ2-1
V: TRBV19
size: -
D: -
length: 13
CDR3: CASSIAGADEQFF
DNA: TGTGCCAGTAGTATAGCAGGGGCGGATGAGCAGTTCTTC

J: TRBJ2-7
V: TRBV29-1
size: -
D: TRBD1
length: 14
CDR3: CSVEGTGGTYEQYF
DNA: TGCAGCGTTGAAGGGACAGGGGGAACCTACGAGCAGTACTTC

J: TRBJ2-2
V: TRBV7-2
size: once
D: TRBD1
length: 15
CDR3: CASGHRGHGAGELFF
DNA: TGTGCCAGCGGCCACAGGGGGCATGGTGCCGGGGAGCTGTTTTTT

J: TRBJ2-4
V: TRBV28
size: -
D: -
length: 14
CDR3: CASSLLEGGGIQYF
DNA: TGTGCCAGCAGTTTATTGGAGGGGGGGGGCATTCAGTACTTC

J: TRBJ2-7
V: TRBV5-1
size: once
D: -
length: 15
CDR3: CASSLTQQDSYEQYF
DNA: TGCGCCAGCAGCTTGACCCAGCAGGACTCCTACGAGCAGTACTTC

J: TRBJ2-3
V: TRBV7-2
size: -
D: TRBD1
length: 15
CDR3: CASSLRQGATDTQYF
DNA: TGTGCCAGCAGCCTAAGACAGGGGGCCACAGATACGCAGTATTTT

J: TRBJ1-3
V: TRBV5-8
size: few
D: -
length: 17
CDR3: CASSLAAGGNSGNTIYF
DNA: TGTGCCAGCAGCTTGGCCGCGGGGGGCAACTCTGGAAACACCATATATTTT

J: TRBJ1-2
V: TRBV4-1
size: -
D: -
length: 14
CDR3: CASSQDPSNYGYTF
DNA: TGCGCCAGCAGCCAAGACCCCTCGAACTATGGCTACACCTTC

J: TRBJ1-1
V: TRBV2
size: -
D: -
length: 15
CDR3: CASRKEATGNTEAFF
DNA: TGTGCCAGCAGGAAGGAGGCGACAGGGAACACTGAAGCTTTCTTT

J: TRBJ1-5
V: TRBV19
size: -
D: -
length: 14
CDR3: CASSTIGALEPQHF
DNA: TGTGCCAGTAGTACCATAGGAGCCCTGGAACCCCAGCATTTT

J: TRBJ1-5
V: TRBV28
size: once
D: -
length: 16
CDR3: CASSLQGWDSNQPQHF
DNA: TGTGCCAGCAGTTTACAGGGGTGGGATAGCAATCAGCCCCAGCATTTT

J: TRBJ2-7
V: TRBV5-6
size: -
D: TRBD1
length: 13
CDR3: CASSPGQGHEQYF
DNA: TGTGCCAGCAGCCCGGGACAGGGACACGAGCAGTACTTC

J: TRBJ2-7
V: TRBV5-8
size: -
D: -
length: 15
CDR3: CASRHYGGFSYEQYF
DNA: TGTGCCAGCAGACACTATGGCGGCTTTTCCTACGAGCAGTACTTC

J: TRBJ2-2
V: TRBV27
size: -
D: TRBD1
length: 14
CDR3: CANPAGQGGGELFF
DNA: TGTGCCAACCCCGCGGGACAGGGAGGCGGGGAGCTGTTTTTT

J: TRBJ1-2
V: TRBV6-1
size: -
D: TRBD1
length: 15
CDR3: CASSPQRQGGYGYTF
DNA: TGTGCCAGCAGTCCGCAACGACAGGGAGGCTATGGCTACACCTTC

J: TRBJ2-7
V: TRBV27
size: -
D: -
length: 15
CDR3: CASSFARVMVYEQYF
DNA: TGTGCCAGCAGTTTTGCGAGAGTAATGGTCTATGAGCAGTACTTC

J: TRBJ2-1
V: TRBV5-1
size: -
D: TRBD2
length: 16
CDR3: CASSMGSGSPGNEQFF
DNA: TGCGCCAGCAGTATGGGTAGCGGGAGCCCCGGGAATGAGCAGTTCTTC

J: TRBJ2-3
V: TRBV7-2
size: once
D: -
length: 15
CDR3: CASSPGGPGADTQYF
DNA: TGTGCCAGCAGCCCCGGTGGTCCGGGGGCAGATACGCAGTATTTT

J: TRBJ2-5
V: TRBV5-1
size: -
D: TRBD2
length: 15
CDR3: CASSRTGLAEETQYF
DNA: TGCGCCAGCAGCAGGACGGGACTAGCAGAAGAGACCCAGTACTTC

J: TRBJ2-7
V: TRBV5-1
size: -
D: TRBD1
length: 13
CDR3: CASSPTGLPEQYF
DNA: TGCGCCAGCAGCCCGACAGGGCTCCCCGAGCAGTACTTC

J: TRBJ2-1
V: TRBV6-6
size: -
D: TRBD2
length: 15
CDR3: CASSYSPGGSNEQFF
DNA: TGTGCCAGCAGTTACTCCCCGGGAGGGAGCAATGAGCAGTTCTTC

J: TRBJ1-2
V: TRBV9
size: -
D: -
length: 14
CDR3: CASSSQGPNYGYTF
DNA: TGTGCCAGCAGCTCCCAGGGGCCCAACTATGGCTACACCTTC

J: TRBJ2-3
V: TRBV4-2
size: -
D: TRBD1
length: 15
CDR3: CASSQGGQGRDTQYF
DNA: TGTGCCAGCAGCCAAGGGGGACAGGGGAGAGATACGCAGTATTTT

J: TRBJ2-6
V: TRBV7-2
size: few
D: -
length: 14
CDR3: CASSLATGANVLTF
DNA: TGTGCCAGCAGCTTAGCTACTGGGGCCAACGTCCTGACTTTC

J: TRBJ2-5
V: TRBV15
size: -
D: -
length: 13
CDR3: CATSRDKWAVGYF
DNA: TGTGCCACCAGCAGAGATAAGTGGGCAGTCGGATACTTC

J: TRBJ2-3
V: TRBV28
size: -
D: TRBD2
length: 16
CDR3: CASSSPPREGTDTQYF
DNA: TGTGCCAGCAGTTCCCCCCCGCGGGAGGGAACAGATACGCAGTATTTT

J: TRBJ2-1
V: TRBV5-6
size: -
D: TRBD2
length: 17
CDR3: CASSFSARGSTGNEQFF
DNA: TGTGCCAGCAGCTTTTCCGCTCGCGGGAGTACGGGCAATGAGCAGTTCTTC

J: TRBJ2-3
V: TRBV12-2
size: -
D: -
length: 16
CDR3: CASRLLLAGGPDTQYF
DNA: TGTGCAAGTCGCTTACTACTAGCGGGAGGGCCAGATACGCAGTATTTT

J: TRBJ1-1
V: TRBV2
size: -
D: TRBD1
length: 16
CDR3: CASSDRGQPSNTEAFF
DNA: TGTGCCAGCAGTGATCGGGGACAGCCCTCGAACACTGAAGCTTTCTTT

J: TRBJ2-2
V: TRBV13
size: once
D: -
length: 16
CDR3: CASSLGQGEDTGELFF
DNA: TGTGCCAGCAGCTTAGGACAAGGGGAGGACACCGGGGAGCTGTTTTTT

J: TRBJ1-1
V: TRBV2
size: once
D: -
length: 13
CDR3: CASTGSSLEGAFF
DNA: TGTGCCAGCACTGGGTCGAGCCTCGAGGGAGCTTTCTTT

J: TRBJ2-2
V: TRBV6-5
size: -
D: -
length: 14
CDR3: CASRMKGGTGELFF
DNA: TGTGCCAGCCGTATGAAAGGAGGCACCGGGGAGCTGTTTTTT

J: TRBJ2-1
V: TRBV7-3
size: -
D: TRBD2
length: 19
CDR3: CASSLIASGRSGPYNEQFF
DNA: TGTGCCAGCAGCTTAATCGCTAGCGGGAGAAGCGGCCCCTACAATGAGCAGTTCTTC

J: TRBJ1-1
V: TRBV2
size: -
D: -
length: 13
CDR3: CASSIVWNTEAFF
DNA: TGTGCCAGCAGTATCGTTTGGAACACTGAAGCTTTCTTT

J: TRBJ1-1
V: TRBV29-1
size: -
D: -
length: 10
CDR3: CSVLGGEAFF
DNA: TGCAGCGTTTTGGGGGGAGAAGCTTTCTTT

J: TRBJ2-7
V: TRBV4-1
size: -
D: -
length: 15
CDR3: CASSLSGQGPYEQYF
DNA: TGCGCCAGCAGCCTGTCAGGCCAGGGTCCCTACGAGCAGTACTTC

J: TRBJ2-3
V: TRBV5-4
size: -
D: TRBD2
length: 15
CDR3: CASRYGTRGADTQYF
DNA: TGTGCCAGCAGATACGGGACTAGAGGGGCAGATACGCAGTATTTT

J: TRBJ2-7
V: TRBV2
size: -
D: -
length: 13
CDR3: CAVGRRERYEQYF
DNA: TGTGCCGTTGGTAGACGGGAACGCTACGAGCAGTACTTC

J: TRBJ2-2
V: TRBV18
size: -
D: -
length: 13
CDR3: CASSPGTDGELFF
DNA: TGTGCCAGCTCCCCAGGTACAGACGGGGAGCTGTTTTTT

J: TRBJ1-1
V: TRBV4-2
size: -
D: TRBD1
length: 16
CDR3: CASSQDGQGAFSEAFF
DNA: TGTGCCAGCAGCCAAGACGGGCAGGGGGCATTCTCTGAAGCTTTCTTT

J: TRBJ2-2
V: TRBV19
size: -
D: TRBD1
length: 14
CDR3: CASGQGGNTGELFF
DNA: TGTGCCAGCGGACAGGGGGGGAACACCGGGGAGCTGTTTTTT

J: TRBJ2-7
V: TRBV7-9
size: -
D: -
length: 12
CDR3: CASSLGRYEQYF
DNA: TGTGCCAGCAGCTTAGGCAGATACGAGCAGTACTTC

J: TRBJ1-5
V: TRBV7-2
size: once
D: -
length: 15
CDR3: CASSPRGGANQPQHF
DNA: TGTGCCAGCAGCCCCCGGGGGGGCGCGAATCAGCCCCAGCATTTT

J: TRBJ2-7
V: TRBV7-9
size: -
D: TRBD2
length: 14
CDR3: CSSSLVASGIEQYF
DNA: TGTTCCAGCAGCTTAGTAGCTAGCGGGATCGAGCAGTACTTC

J: TRBJ2-1
V: TRBV6-6
size: -
D: -
length: 14
CDR3: CASSYAGSYNEQFF
DNA: TGTGCCAGCAGTTACGCCGGGAGCTACAATGAGCAGTTCTTC

J: TRBJ2-1
V: TRBV19
size: -
D: TRBD2
length: 14
CDR3: CASSRGLALGEQFF
DNA: TGTGCCAGTAGTAGAGGACTAGCCTTAGGGGAGCAGTTCTTC

J: TRBJ2-2
V: TRBV4-3
size: -
D: -
length: 17
CDR3: CASSQDGAGRTAGELFF
DNA: TGCGCCAGCAGCCAAGATGGGGCAGGCCGTACCGCCGGGGAGCTGTTTTTT